The T cell receptor (beta chain) described here comes from a study of CD8+ T cells in alopecia areata. Whole-study context: The protocol delivered tofacitinib for 6 to 18 months, then withdrew it for 6 months.

RNA extraction was followed by reverse transcription into cDNA, which acted as the sequencing template. TCRdb keeps only in-frame clones here, not all; method: immunoSEQ multiplex PCR. The sample shows around 300,000 clones, roughly 63% of them seen only once. V was clipped by 3 bases and J by 1 base, with 16 bases between them. CDR3 length equals 16 residues. In germline, CDR1 is MGHRA, CDR2 YSYEKL. This clone occurred once. Its antigen is not known. General study findings and limits: Clonality in the scalp and expanded CD8+ clones ranked among the top 100 were significantly decreased by tofacitinib. Just one nonresponder means the tie between baseline CD8+ expansion and response stays uncertain. Higher clonality than in normal scalp was seen in lesional scalp, especially alopecia totalis/universalis.

Treatment: oral pan-JAK inhibitor, 5-10 mg twice daily. Sequencing was performed on CD4+ T cells sorted from blood, taken between weeks 51 and 54, from a patient treated with tofacitinib. The clonotype was recovered from a human donor with alopecia areata. The rearrangement uses TRBV4-1 and TRBJ2-7, with D possibly being TRBD1 (6 bases). CDR3 nucleotide sequence: TGCGCCAGCAGCCAGGACCCGTGGACAGCTTCCTACGAGCAGTACTTC. Protein product: CASSQDPWTASYEQYF.